A single sample gave rise to the 21 T cell receptor beta chains below, sequenced in a study of CD8 T cells in Susac syndrome. The RNA, 0.5 to 1 ug, was put through reverse transcription using random hexamers. TCRdb reanalysed the immunoSEQ multiplex PCR reads using MiXCR and keeps one entry per CDR3 protein. The sample comprises tens of thousands of distinct CDR3 sequences, about 93% of which are singletons, and approximately 0.52% rests with the top ten. The sequenced material came from CD4+ T cells from PBMCs. The receptors were sampled from a human donor with Susac syndrome.

This clonotype was counted a single time. This chain joins TRBV20-1 and TRBJ1-4; D uncertain. This CDR3 region has 15 residues. Germline V gene lookup returns CDR1 DFQATT and CDR2 SNEGSKA (reference sequence). V was trimmed by 2 bases and J by 4 bases, leaving 14 bases between them. CDR3 amino acids: CSARIRLVINEKLFF. Here the CDR3 DNA reads TGCAGTGCTAGAATCCGCCTTGTCATTAATGAAAAACTGTTTTTT.

This clonotype has only a few counts. This rearrangement joins TRBV19 to TRBJ1-2; possibly TRBD1 for D (6 bases). V gave up 4 bases and J gave up 5 bases, with 14 bases separating them. This CDR3 spans 14 amino acids. The V gene's germline CDR1 is LNHDA and CDR2 SQIVND (reference sequence). CDR3 region: CASSRQVEGYGYTF. Here the CDR3 DNA reads TGTGCCAGTAGTAGACAGGTCGAGGGATATGGCTACACCTTC.

The chain recombines TRBV18 with TRBJ1-1, with TRBD1 as a possible D gene (6 bases). Germline assignment: CDR1 KGHSH and CDR2 LQKENI. This CDR3 spans 14 amino acids. V gave up 9 bases and J gave up 0 bases, with 14 bases separating them. CDR3 residues: CASNKGGMNTEAFF. The DNA of the CDR3 is TGTGCCAGTAACAAGGGGGGCATGAACACTGAAGCTTTCTTT.

V is TRBV25-1 and J is TRBJ1-1; 8 nucleotides align to TRBD1. CDR1 and CDR2 from the germline V gene are MGHDK and SYGVNS. V trimming: 5 bases; J trimming: 6 bases; junction bases outside the gene matches: 11. The length of the CDR3 is 15 residues. CDR3 DNA: TGTGCCAGCAGTAACCTCAGGGGGCCCCTCGCTGAAGCTTTCTTT. As protein: CASSNLRGPLAEAFF.

V and J are TRBV27 and TRBJ2-1, with 10 bases lining up with TRBD1. CDR3 length: 15 residues. Germline V gene sequence: CDR1 MNHEY, CDR2 SMNVEV (reference sequence). V shed 8 bases, J shed 6 bases, and the junction held 10 bases outside the gene matches. The CDR3 protein is CASQDRDRGGNEQFF. In DNA form, the CDR3 reads TGTGCCAGCCAAGACCGGGACAGGGGCGGCAATGAGCAGTTCTTC.

This chain connects TRBV20-1 to TRBJ1-5, with a possible D match to TRBD1 (5 bases). Deletions cut 0 bases from V and 4 bases from J, with 25 bases between. The CDR3 is made up of 19 amino acids. Germline values: CDR1 DFQATT, CDR2 SNEGSKA (reference sequence). DNA for the CDR3: TGCAGTGCTAGAGATCTGGGGCAGGGTTTTCGGGCCGCAAATCAGCCCCAGCATTTT. This codes for CSARDLGQGFRAANQPQHF.

V is TRBV6-5 and J is TRBJ1-2, with D possibly being TRBD1 (6 bases). Trimming took off 8 bases at V and 4 bases at J, with 14 bases between the two ends. The CDR3 is 13 amino acids. The germline CDR1 and CDR2 sequences are MNHEY and SVGAGI. The CDR3 DNA reads as TGTGCCAGCCTCGACAGGAAGTCCTATGGCTACACCTTC. Its protein product is CASLDRKSYGYTF.

This chain uses TRBV3-1 with TRBJ2-5; the D gene could be TRBD1 or TRBD2 (5 bases each). This CDR3 has 13 amino acids. Germline loops: CDR1 LGHDT, CDR2 YNNKEL (reference sequence). V was pared by 4 bases and J by 5 bases, with 11 bases between. The CDR3 is CASSREGKETQYF. CDR3 coding DNA: TGTGCCAGCAGCCGTGAGGGGAAGGAGACCCAGTACTTC.

This sequence joins TRBV11-2 and TRBJ1-1; D not resolved. Deletions cut 0 bases from V and 3 bases from J, with 5 bases between. CDR1 is SGHAT and CDR2 is FQNNGV in the germline V gene. The CDR3 totals 13 residues. CDR3 DNA sequence: TGTGCCAGCAGCTTAGAAAGTTACACTGAAGCTTTCTTT. It encodes CASSLESYTEAFF.

The chain carries TRBV12-3 or TRBV12-4 and TRBJ2-5, with D hard to call. Trimming cost V 3 bases and J 11 bases, with 13 bases left between them. The CDR3 is 12 residues long. The CDR3 DNA reads TGTGCCAGCAGTTTCGTGAAGGGCCCTCAGTACTTC. Translation: CASSFVKGPQYF.

The chain is built from TRBV5-1 and TRBJ1-1; 11 bases align to TRBD1. The CDR3 runs to 15 residues. In germline, CDR1 is SGHRS, CDR2 YFSETQ. After removal of 4 bases from V and 1 base from J, the junction contained 3 bases not matched to a gene. The CDR3 protein is CASSGQGARNTEAFF. DNA of the CDR3: TGCGCCAGCAGCGGACAGGGGGCACGGAACACTGAAGCTTTCTTT.

The chain is built from TRBV6-5 and TRBJ2-7; 8 positions agree with TRBD2. The CDR3 contains 13 residues. Looked up from germline, CDR1 is MNHEY and CDR2 is SVGAGI. Losses at the gene ends were 6 bases for V and 2 bases for J; bases not matched to a gene: 3. CDR3: CASSRSGTYEQYF. As DNA, the CDR3 is TGTGCCAGCAGCCGTAGCGGGACCTACGAGCAGTACTTC.

The chain uses TRBV30 and TRBJ2-7, with D perhaps TRBD2 (12 bases). V dropped 5 bases and J dropped 4 bases, with 27 bases sitting between them. Germline lookup yields CDR1 GTSNPN and CDR2 SVGIG (reference sequence). The CDR3 loop spans 17 amino acids. In nucleotides, the CDR3 is TGTGCCTGGGGAGGACAGGGGGCCGGGACTAGCGGGTACGAGCAGTACTTC. Protein product: CAWGGQGAGTSGYEQYF.

J is TRBJ1-1 and V is TRBV29-1; TRBD1 is a possible D gene (6 bases). Germline CDR1 is SQVTM and CDR2 is ANQGSEA. V dropped 6 bases and J dropped 4 bases, with 18 bases sitting between them. The CDR3 runs 14 residues. CDR3 sequence: CSVVRQGLVTEAFF. In nucleotides, the CDR3 is TGCAGCGTGGTACGCCAGGGGTTGGTCACTGAAGCTTTCTTT.

CDR3 sequence reads: CASSPQGLVSNEQYF. The CDR3 region has the DNA TGTGCCAGCAGCCCCCAGGGACTAGTATCCAACGAGCAGTACTTC. The chain carries TRBV7-3 and TRBJ2-7; TRBD2 matches 8 bases. Germline CDR1 reads SGHTA; CDR2 reads FQGTGA. CDR3 length equals 15 residues. The V segment lost 5 bases and the J segment 5 bases; nucleotides outside the gene matches: 11.

The rearrangement joins TRBV7-2 to TRBJ2-3; D could derive from TRBD1 or TRBD2 (5 bases each). Germline CDR1 is SGHTA and CDR2 is FQGNSA. V lost 7 bases and J 6 bases, leaving 20 bases between the germline ends. The CDR3 contains 15 residues. CDR3 in amino acids: CASTLRGRAMDTQYF. As DNA, the CDR3 is TGTGCCAGCACCCTTAGGGGACGCGCGATGGATACGCAGTATTTT.

The genes are TRBV2 and TRBJ1-5; D gene uncertain. The CDR3 sequence is 12 residues long. Germline V gene data show CDR1 as SNHLY and CDR2 as FYNNEI. Trimming shortened V by 6 bases and J by 0 bases, and 3 bases separated the two germline ends. The CDR3 protein is CASRDSNQPQHF. Here the CDR3 DNA reads TGTGCCAGCAGGGATAGCAATCAGCCCCAGCATTTT. Looking up the rest from reference TRBV2 and TRBJ1-5 gives the full variable domain: EPEVTQTPSHQVTQMGQEVILRCVPISNHLYFYWYRQILGQKVEFLVSFYNNEISEKSEIFDDQFSVERPDGSNFTLKIRSTKLEDSAMYFCASRDSNQPQHFGDGTRLSIL.

This clonotype was observed a single time. This rearrangement joins TRBV2 to TRBJ2-1, with 9 positions matching TRBD1. The V segment lost 6 bases and the J segment 7 bases; nucleotides outside the gene matches: 10. CDR3 length equals 15 residues. Germline V gene data show CDR1 as SNHLY and CDR2 as FYNNEI. The CDR3 is CASSLRGTGLNEQFF. The CDR3 DNA is TGTGCCAGCAGCCTGAGGGGGACAGGGTTGAATGAGCAGTTCTTC.

The V call is TRBV20-1, the J call TRBJ2-2; D is unclear. With 7 bases removed from V and 0 bases from J, the gap between germline ends came to 15 bases. Germline V gives CDR1 DFQATT, CDR2 SNEGSKA (reference sequence). CDR3 length: 15 amino acids. Here the CDR3 DNA reads TGCAGTGTCCCTGTACGGGTCGCGAACACCGGGGAGCTGTTTTTT. Encoded protein: CSVPVRVANTGELFF.

The chain is built from TRBV13 and TRBJ2-3; D gene ambiguous. V lost 4 bases, J lost 3 bases, and 11 bases lay in between. CDR3 length equals 14 residues. Germline V gene lookup returns CDR1 PRHDT and CDR2 FYEKMQ (reference sequence). Here the CDR3 reads CASSSRVITDTQYF. CDR3 in DNA: TGTGCCAGCAGCTCGCGAGTCATAACAGATACGCAGTATTTT.

This clonotype was observed a single time. Compared with germline, one end of the junction differs, possibly owing to a read error. V usage is TRBV6-6 and J usage is TRBJ2-1, with a weak D call TRBD1 (5 bases). Germline V gene sequence: CDR1 MNHNY, CDR2 SVGAGI (reference sequence). The CDR3 sequence is 12 residues long. The CDR3 sequence is CASSDSLGAQFF. Here the CDR3 DNA reads TGTGCCAGCAGTGACTCGCTAGGGGCTCAGTTCTTC.